The 23 T cell receptor beta chains below all came from one sample that was sequenced in a study of T cell responses to AZD1222 COVID-19 vaccine (dated by TCRdb to the early 2020s). The method behind the library was the immunoSEQ multiplex PCR assay. Not all clones reach the TCRdb copy of this immuneACCESS table, which keeps in-frame sequences only. Checked studies attribute under half of the gap to unresolved V genes and leave the rest unexplained. For this sample the table gives fewer than 110,000 clones, of which 80% to 90% were detected only once. Together, the top ten hold around 20% of the sample. The time point label here, explained by the study, means: baseline before first vaccination. This sample comprised peripheral blood, obtained on day 0 of AZD1222 vaccination. Every receptor here comes from an adult in good health.

The genes are TRBV6-5 and TRBJ2-1; 10 nucleotides align to TRBD2. The germline CDR1 and CDR2 sequences are MNHEY and SVGAGI. J was trimmed by 7 bases and V by 9 bases; bases with no gene match: 12. The CDR3 extends over 15 amino acids. CDR3: CASTGTSVRGNEQFF. CDR3 DNA sequence: TGTGCCAGTACCGGGACTAGCGTGCGAGGGAATGAGCAGTTCTTC.

This clone turned up a few times. This rearrangement joins TRBV7-2 to TRBJ2-5; D unresolved. Looked up from germline, CDR1 is SGHTA and CDR2 is FQGNSA. This CDR3 is 11 amino acids long. V lost 6 bases and J 1 base, leaving 3 bases between the germline ends. CDR3 amino acids: CASSLQETQYF. The CDR3, as DNA: TGTGCCAGCAGTCTCCAAGAGACCCAGTACTTC.

This chain connects TRBV19 to TRBJ2-3, with TRBD2 identical over 10 bases. Trimming cost V 0 bases and J 5 bases; bases outside gene matches: 5. CDR1 is LNHDA, CDR2 SQIVND, per germline (reference sequence). The CDR3 contains 16 residues. The CDR3 DNA reads as TGTGCCAGTAGTATAGATCTTGGGACTAGCGTAGATACGCAGTATTTT. As protein: CASSIDLGTSVDTQYF.

The genes are TRBV28 and TRBJ2-3; a possible D gene is TRBD2 (6 bases). Germline V gene lookup returns CDR1 MDHEN and CDR2 SYDVKM. The V gene lost 9 bases and the J gene lost 3 bases, with 19 bases spanning the gap. CDR3 length: 15 residues. CDR3 sequence (DNA): TGTGCCAGTACTGACGGGAGTCCTCTAACAGATACGCAGTATTTT. Protein sequence: CASTDGSPLTDTQYF.

This chain connects TRBV28 to TRBJ2-7, with TRBD2 as a possible D gene (5 bases). This CDR3 has 14 residues. Germline loops: CDR1 MDHEN, CDR2 SYDVKM. V lost 7 bases and J lost 9, with 22 bases in between. CDR3 protein: CASTKNVAQGGQYF. The CDR3 nucleotides read TGTGCCAGCACCAAAAACGTAGCGCAAGGCGGGCAGTACTTC. Variable domain in full (rest from reference TRBV28 and TRBJ2-7): DVKVTQSSRYLVKRTGEKVFLECVQDMDHENMFWYRQDPGLGLRLIYFSYDVKMKEKGDIPEGYSVSREKKERFSLILESASTNQTSMYLCASTKNVAQGGQYFGPGTRLTVT.

This clone was recorded only once. This chain joins TRBV4-3 and TRBJ2-1; 9 bases match TRBD2. CDR3 length: 14 amino acids. Germline values: CDR1 LGHNA, CDR2 YSLEER. V dropped 6 bases and J dropped 9; count of bases not matched to a gene: 9. The CDR3 loop reads CASRGGLAGSEQFF. In DNA form, the CDR3 reads TGCGCCAGCAGAGGGGGGCTAGCGGGGAGTGAGCAGTTCTTC.

This chain joins TRBV27 and TRBJ1-2; D is ambiguous. Between the trimmed V and J ends, which lost 2 bases and 2 bases, there was a span of 6 bases. CDR1 is MNHEY and CDR2 is SMNVEV in the germline V gene (reference sequence). The CDR3 runs to 13 residues. CDR3 residues: CASSLKGNYGYTF. Here the CDR3 DNA reads TGTGCCAGCAGTTTAAAAGGCAACTATGGCTACACCTTC.

J is TRBJ2-3 and V is TRBV5-4; D is possibly TRBD2 (6 bases). This CDR3 is built from 16 residues. Germline values: CDR1 SGHNT, CDR2 YYREEE (reference sequence). Trimming stripped 4 bases from V and 0 bases from J, with 15 bases between. The CDR3 loop is CASSGLSGVSTDTQYF. As DNA, the CDR3 is TGTGCCAGCAGCGGTCTTAGCGGAGTTAGCACAGATACGCAGTATTTT.

The chain combines TRBV5-4 with TRBJ2-2; TRBD1 matches at 8 bases. With V trimmed by 4 bases and J by 1 base, 3 bases remained unmatched. Per germline, CDR1 SGHNT and CDR2 YYREEE (reference sequence). The CDR3 covers 15 residues. The CDR3 loop reads CASSNTGGNTGELFF. The CDR3 nucleotides read TGTGCCAGCAGCAATACAGGGGGGAACACCGGGGAGCTGTTTTTT.

This clone was counted a few times. The chain uses TRBV19 and TRBJ2-1; 12 nucleotides align to TRBD2. The CDR3 length is 15 residues. The trim removed 5 bases at V and 6 bases at J, leaving 5 bases unmatched. CDR1 and CDR2 (germline): LNHDA, SQIVND (reference sequence). CDR3 in amino acids: CASSLTSGSFNEQFF. The CDR3, as DNA: TGTGCCAGTAGTCTGACTAGCGGGAGTTTCAATGAGCAGTTCTTC.

The chain has TRBV28 and TRBJ1-1; no clear D. The CDR3 spans 13 residues. The V and J ends lost 10 bases and 0 bases respectively, with 12 bases between them. In germline, CDR1 is MDHEN, CDR2 SYDVKM. This CDR3 reads CATLARMNTEAFF. DNA for the CDR3: TGTGCCACCCTGGCAAGAATGAACACTGAAGCTTTCTTT.

The rearrangement joins TRBV4-3 to TRBJ1-5; possible D gene TRBD1, 5 bases. Germline values: CDR1 LGHNA, CDR2 YSLEER. Trimming cost V 3 bases and J 5 bases, with 8 bases left between them. The CDR3 covers 13 residues. This chain's CDR3 is CASSQRGDQPQHF. The CDR3 DNA reads TGCGCCAGCAGCCAGAGAGGGGATCAGCCCCAGCATTTT.

The V and J genes are TRBV11-3 and TRBJ1-6; no definite D call. Germline V lookup: CDR1 SGHNT, CDR2 YENEEA. The CDR3 is 13 residues long. V was cut by 5 bases and J by 5 bases, with 7 bases left in between. The DNA of the CDR3 is TGTGCCAGCAGCGTACAGAATAATTCACCCCTCCACTTT. It translates to CASSVQNNSPLHF.

This clone was recorded only once. The CDR3 nucleotides read TGCGCCAGCAGCCCGGACAGGGAAGGTCAGCCCCAGCATTTT. Protein sequence: CASSPDREGQPQHF. The V gene is TRBV5-1, the J gene TRBJ1-5, with 8 bases aligning to TRBD1. This CDR3 comprises 14 residues. Germline CDR1 reads SGHRS; CDR2 reads YFSETQ. V shed 4 bases, J shed 6 bases, and the junction held 6 bases outside the gene matches. The whole variable domain, filled in from reference TRBV5-1 and TRBJ1-5, reads KAGVTQTPRYLIKTRGQQVTLSCSPISGHRSVSWYQQTPGQGLQFLFEYFSETQRNKGNFPGRFSGRQFSNSRSEMNVSTLELGDSALYLCASSPDREGQPQHFGDGTRLSIL.

The rearrangement links TRBV10-3 to TRBJ2-7; unclear D gene. Germline V gene sequence: CDR1 ENHRY, CDR2 SYGVKD. This CDR3 contains 12 residues. The V gene lost 8 bases and the J gene lost 2 bases, with 10 bases spanning the gap. The DNA of the CDR3 is TGTGCCATCCGAGAGTCGGCCTACGAGCAGTACTTC. Amino acid sequence: CAIRESAYEQYF.

The chain couples TRBV7-8 to TRBJ1-2; TRBD1 matches at 7 bases. CDR3 length: 16 residues. V lost 4 bases and J lost 2; bases outside the gene matches: 10. CDR1 SGHVS and CDR2 FQNEAQ come from the germline V gene. CDR3 DNA: TGTGCCAGCAGCTCTACAGAACAGGGGAACAACTATGGCTACACCTTC. Translated, it gives CASSSTEQGNNYGYTF. The variable domain in full, completed from reference TRBV7-8 and TRBJ1-2, reads GAGVSQSPRYKVAKRGQDVALRCDPISGHVSLFWYQQALGQGPEFLTYFQNEAQLDKSGLPSDRFFAERPEGSVSTLKIQRTQQEDSAVYLCASSSTEQGNNYGYTFGSGTRLTVV.

The V gene is TRBV19, the J gene TRBJ1-2; D is ambiguous. V was pared by 7 bases and J by 8 bases, with 11 bases between. Germline V lookup: CDR1 LNHDA, CDR2 SQIVND (reference sequence). This CDR3 spans 11 amino acids. The CDR3 coding sequence is TGTGCCAGTAACCCCGGTGGAGGCTACACCTTC. Translating gives CASNPGGGYTF. Using reference TRBV19 and TRBJ1-2 for the parts outside the CDR3, the full variable domain is DGGITQSPKYLFRKEGQNVTLSCEQNLNHDAMYWYRQDPGQGLRLIYYSQIVNDFQKGDIAEGYSVSREKKESFPLTVTSAQKNPTAFYLCASNPGGGYTFGSGTRLTVV.

This chain uses TRBV7-2 with TRBJ2-1; TRBD1 is a possible D gene (6 bases). The V end lost 4 bases, the J end lost 8 bases, and 9 bases lay between the germline ends. Germline-derived CDR1 and CDR2 are SGHTA and FQGNSA. The CDR3 length is 12 residues. The CDR3 is CASSSYRDEQFF. The CDR3 DNA follows: TGTGCCAGCAGCTCCTACAGGGATGAGCAGTTCTTC.

This clone came up once. The gene calls are TRBV5-1 and TRBJ2-2, with a possible D match to TRBD2 (6 bases). With 0 bases removed from V and 8 bases from J, the gap between germline ends came to 14 bases. The CDR3 has 15 amino acids. Germline assignment: CDR1 SGHRS and CDR2 YFSETQ. CDR3: CASSLELAYRGELFF. Here the CDR3 DNA reads TGCGCCAGCAGCTTGGAACTAGCCTACAGGGGGGAGCTGTTTTTT. The whole variable domain, remainder taken from reference TRBV5-1 and TRBJ2-2, is KAGVTQTPRYLIKTRGQQVTLSCSPISGHRSVSWYQQTPGQGLQFLFEYFSETQRNKGNFPGRFSGRQFSNSRSEMNVSTLELGDSALYLCASSLELAYRGELFFGEGSRLTVL.

Only one count was recorded for this clone. The chain links TRBV19 to TRBJ1-5; 7 nucleotides agree with TRBD1. Germline assignment: CDR1 LNHDA and CDR2 SQIVND (reference sequence). V gave up 3 bases and J gave up 1 base; unmatched junction bases: 12. The CDR3 totals 18 residues. Here the CDR3 reads CASSIEGGKRYSNQPQHF. CDR3 DNA sequence: TGTGCCAGTAGTATCGAAGGGGGCAAGCGTTACAGCAATCAGCCCCAGCATTTT.

This sequence joins TRBV5-1 and TRBJ2-1; TRBD2 matches 8 bases. CDR1 and CDR2 from the germline V gene are SGHRS and YFSETQ. CDR3 length: 16 residues. V lost 0 bases and J lost 4; bases outside the gene matches: 6. CDR3 sequence reads: CASSLVERGSYNEQFF. DNA of the CDR3: TGCGCCAGCAGCTTGGTAGAGCGGGGGAGTTACAATGAGCAGTTCTTC.

The genes are TRBV10-2 and TRBJ2-1; no definite D call. The CDR3 has 16 amino acids. Germline CDR1 WSHSY, CDR2 SAAADI. Trimming took 3 bases from V and 4 from J, leaving 16 bases between them. This CDR3 reads CASSDPSRLGYNEQFF. CDR3 nucleotides: TGCGCCAGCAGTGACCCTTCTCGCTTGGGTTACAATGAGCAGTTCTTC.

The J gene is TRBJ1-4, the V gene TRBV7-8; D is possibly TRBD1 (5 bases). The CDR3 length is 13 residues. Trimming removed 5 bases at V and 4 bases at J, with 8 bases between. CDR1 and CDR2 from the germline V gene are SGHVS and FQNEAQ. The CDR3 reads CASSPDSNEKLFF. The CDR3 coding sequence is TGTGCCAGCAGCCCTGACAGTAATGAAAAACTGTTTTTT.